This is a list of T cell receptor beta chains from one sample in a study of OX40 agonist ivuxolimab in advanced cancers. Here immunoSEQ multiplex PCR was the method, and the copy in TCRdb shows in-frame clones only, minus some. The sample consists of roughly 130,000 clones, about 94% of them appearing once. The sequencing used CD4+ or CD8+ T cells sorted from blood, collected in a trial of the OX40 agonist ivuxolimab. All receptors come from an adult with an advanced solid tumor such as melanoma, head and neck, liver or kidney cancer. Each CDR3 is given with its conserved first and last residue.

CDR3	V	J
CASSEGQPQHF	TRBV6-5	TRBJ1-5
CATSRIASDEQYF	TRBV15	TRBJ2-7
CASSLSGTSRTSTDTQYF	TRBV11-1	TRBJ2-3
CASRSNLGQGERSNTEAFF	TRBV2	TRBJ1-1
CASSYRSETQYF	TRBV6-6	TRBJ2-5
CASSSTQGGRGGYTF	TRBV28	TRBJ1-2
CASRITSRVEQFF	TRBV5-8	TRBJ2-1
CASSLRTDTYNEQFF	TRBV5-1	TRBJ2-1
CAWRETSGEVSGANVLTF	TRBV30	TRBJ2-6
CASSPSGTSGTGELFF	TRBV7-9	TRBJ2-2
CASSSLYEQYF	TRBV7-9	TRBJ2-7
CASSLGGTRNEKLFF	TRBV11-2	TRBJ1-4
CASSTRGTGVEQYF	TRBV19	TRBJ2-7
CASSDSGRNYEQYF	TRBV6-5	TRBJ2-7
CASSRDRAYSPLHF	TRBV7-3	TRBJ1-6
CASSLGGAGEKLFF	TRBV7-9	TRBJ1-4
CASSQVSGQSLYEQYF	TRBV4-1	TRBJ2-7
CASSPISGRKQETQYF	TRBV18	TRBJ2-5
CASGVGTVYEQYF	TRBV19	TRBJ2-7
CASATGGGGYTF	TRBV6-6	TRBJ1-2
CASGAGSAYEQYF	TRBV2	TRBJ2-7
CASSSDGTTKGDTQYF	TRBV7-9	TRBJ2-3
CASSLVGGRTVDTQYF	TRBV7-2	TRBJ2-3
CASSRTGDYGYTF	TRBV19	TRBJ1-2
CSAKHRDPQYF	TRBV20-1	TRBJ2-5
CSVDLEGAQYF	TRBV20-1	TRBJ2-5
CASSQSRAPGGEKLFF	TRBV23-1	TRBJ1-4
CASSLDLGGVGRGTAYEQYF	TRBV11-2	TRBJ2-7
CASSPEGVNGISSYNEQFF	TRBV18	TRBJ2-1
CASSRGGGSGSWEQYF	TRBV19	TRBJ2-7
CASTSQVMNTEAFF	TRBV25-1	TRBJ1-1
CASREEGRGLYEQYF	TRBV6-6	TRBJ2-7
CASRETSANSYNEQFF	TRBV6-6	TRBJ2-1
CAIRGTGSDEKLFF	TRBV10-3	TRBJ1-4
CASSRGAVPSYEQYF	TRBV19	TRBJ2-7
CASSQMTHQPQHF	TRBV19	TRBJ1-5
CATSRATETGELFF	TRBV15	TRBJ2-2
CASSMGPYEQYF	TRBV27	TRBJ2-7
CASGSGTGGINTEAFF	TRBV12-5	TRBJ1-1
CASSQETTYEQYF	TRBV14	TRBJ2-7
CASSWGQGYEQYF	TRBV28	TRBJ2-7
CASRGPNTGELFF	TRBV28	TRBJ2-2
CASSLVGGREDGELFF	TRBV7-6	TRBJ2-2
CASSYSGISNQPQHF	TRBV6-5	TRBJ1-5
CAISEWASGVVDYNEQFF	TRBV10-3	TRBJ2-1
CASTITGRREKLFF	TRBV11-2	TRBJ1-4
CASSFGRTNTEAFF	TRBV11-3	TRBJ1-1
CSVVSATGGGYEQYF	TRBV29-1	TRBJ2-7
CASSSDTFFTDTQYF	TRBV7-9	TRBJ2-3
CASSPLPAEGHGTQYF	TRBV18	TRBJ2-5